The clone carrying this T cell receptor beta chain showed up just once. These data belong to a study of blood T cell repertoires in COVID-19. Study information: Sites in the United States, Italy and Spain provided acute and convalescent COVID-19 samples. The analysed material was cDNA or gDNA that came from T cells, B-cell-depleted T cells, or PBMCs.

In the original workflow: The assay estimated nucleated cells by amplifying reference gene primers. The data were produced by immunoSEQ multiplex PCR, yet TCRdb's version contains in-frame clones alone and is incomplete. That table gives V, J and clone size, and the DNA gave D and trimming. Here the sample spans tens of thousands of clones, roughly 80% being singletons. V shed 8 bases, J shed 3 bases, and the junction held 7 bases outside the gene matches. This CDR3 is built from 14 residues. Germline lookup yields CDR1 LGHDT and CDR2 YNNKEL (reference sequence). This chain connects TRBV3-1 (or the pseudogene TRBV3-2) to TRBJ2-5, with 9 nucleotides matching TRBD1. This TCR was recovered from a man aged 45-65 years with acute or convalescent COVID-19. The source material was peripheral blood. The CDR3 coding sequence is TGTGCCAGCGCGAAAGGGGACAGGGAAGAGACCCAGTACTTC. Protein: CASAKGDREETQYF.